The entry below describes one T cell receptor beta chain. No cognate antigen has been identified for it. It has no much larger one-base neighbor in the sample; base qualities were not kept. Receptor amplification or capture employed 5' RACE. The sequencer listed for this sample is NextSeq 500. Unique molecular identifiers were attached to individual cDNA molecules in the TCR library protocol so that sequencing error and PCR bias could be corrected. TCR alpha and beta chains were both sequenced, and the abundances of alpha and beta sequences in each sample were closely correlated with each other. For the original study's pipeline: Decombinator V4 was used to perform V gene, J gene and CDR3 annotation of TCR sequences. Expanded TCRs were defined as changing significantly between any two time points under a Poisson model with p below 0.0001. Abundances of TCRs were expressed as counts per million after normalisation to the total number of TCRs sequenced in each sample. TRAV1-2 paired with TRAJ12, TRAJ20 or TRAJ33 defined MAIT TCRs, while TRAV10 paired with TRAJ18 defined iNKT TCRs. A search of VDJdb, accessed on 1 November 2021, was run for TCRs annotated to CMV, EBV and SARS-CoV-2, with TCRs annotated for multiple antigens excluded. TCRdb handled the public reads itself, with Q25 trimming in fastp and clone calling in MiXCR, and kept productive beta chains. Entries are consolidated by CDR3 protein sequence, retaining the most common genes and DNA. The V and J calls come from TCRdb's annotation, not from the publication. The sample table records 35,000 to 55,000 distinct CDR3 sequences; 20% to 25% of these occur just once. The ten largest clones take up around 4.6% of the sample.

This was a case-control study nested in a cohort of healthcare workers in London, UK, who had nasopharyngeal swab PCR tests and blood samples taken every week. Healthcare workers were recruited during the week of the UK lockdown, between 23 and 31 March 2020, and followed weekly for up to about 16 weeks. The cysteine opens and the phenylalanine closes a CDR3 of 15 amino acids. CDR3 DNA is the only sequence kept; it has 45 bases, read in frame from the first base. Cut back by 5 bases and 0 bases, the V and J ends lie 13 bases apart. As encoded in the germline V gene (reference sequence), CDR1 is SEHNR while CDR2 is FQNEAQ. The data originate from a study of early T cells in non-severe SARS-CoV-2 infection (dated by TCRdb to about 2021). In terms of the full investigation: TCR sequencing used bulk RNA from unsorted whole blood, so alpha and beta chains could not be paired. Results the study describes overall, beyond this receptor: VDJdb matching was skewed toward anti-spike CD8 responses, so virus-specific expansions were likely underestimated and private and CD4 specificities were missed.

The chain employs TRBV7-9 and TRBJ1-1, with the D gene uncertain. The TCR was taken from an adult who was a healthcare worker with PCR-confirmed SARS-CoV-2 infection or an uninfected control (not recorded which). The sequences come from whole blood, collected at baseline. The DNA reads TGTGCCAGCAGCGGGGTGACATCTATGAACACTGAAGCTTTCTTT. The translation is CASSGVTSMNTEAFF.